A selection of T cell receptor beta chains follows, all from one sample in a study of human T cells and chemical hapten exposure. Using its own MiXCR run on the RACE reads, TCRdb lists one record per CDR3 protein. The sample records approximately 50,000 distinct CDR3 sequences, roughly 10% being singletons. The sample consisted of whole blood, taken in connection with sensitization to the hapten diphenylcyclopropenone (DPC). The receptors originated from a woman in her forties with alopecia areata. Some clones in this sample may be carry-over from other donors' samples. Both conserved end residues are part of each CDR3. D genes are given only for firm matches. Expanded clones get a size class; other rows say once, few or many, or leave the size out.

V gene: TRBV28; clone size: few; J gene: TRBJ2-1; D gene: NA; CDR3 protein: CASSLAAGDNEQFF; CDR3 DNA: TGTGCCAGCAGCCTTGCCGCCGGAGACAATGAGCAGTTCTTC
V gene: TRBV4-2; clone size: medium-sized; J gene: TRBJ2-7; D gene: NA; CDR3 protein: CASSQVANYEQYF; CDR3 DNA: TGTGCCAGCAGCCAAGTGGCCAACTACGAGCAGTACTTC
V gene: TRBV11-1; clone size: NA; J gene: TRBJ1-1; D gene: NA; CDR3 protein: CASSLDTNTEAFF; CDR3 DNA: TGTGCCAGCAGCTTAGACACGAACACTGAAGCTTTCTTT
V gene: TRBV6-4; clone size: few; J gene: TRBJ2-3; D gene: NA; CDR3 protein: CASSAGDPSTDTQYF; CDR3 DNA: TGTGCCAGCAGTGCCGGGGACCCAAGCACAGATACGCAGTATTTT
V gene: TRBV7-8; clone size: many; J gene: TRBJ2-2; D gene: NA; CDR3 protein: CASSLGRLTGELFF; CDR3 DNA: TGTGCCAGCAGCTTAGGGAGGTTAACCGGGGAGCTGTTTTTT
V gene: TRBV9; clone size: many; J gene: TRBJ2-2; D gene: NA; CDR3 protein: CASSARTGRDTGELFF; CDR3 DNA: TGTGCCAGCAGCGCCCGGACAGGGAGGGACACCGGGGAGCTGTTTTTT
V gene: TRBV6-5; clone size: NA; J gene: TRBJ2-4; D gene: TRBD2; CDR3 protein: CASSNEGKLAGDSDIQYF; CDR3 DNA: TGTGCCAGCAGTAATGAGGGAAAACTAGCGGGAGATTCAGACATTCAGTACTTC
V gene: TRBV11-2; clone size: NA; J gene: TRBJ2-7; D gene: NA; CDR3 protein: CASSLRAGRSGQYF; CDR3 DNA: NA
V gene: TRBV6-5; clone size: many; J gene: TRBJ1-2; D gene: TRBD1; CDR3 protein: CASSGGAAGTGSYGYTF; CDR3 DNA: TGTGCCAGCTCGGGGGGGGCGGCCGGGACAGGGAGCTATGGCTACACCTTC
V gene: TRBV15; clone size: NA; J gene: TRBJ2-2; D gene: NA; CDR3 protein: CATSRDWGPNTGELFF; CDR3 DNA: TGTGCCACCAGCAGAGATTGGGGGCCGAACACCGGGGAGCTGTTTTTT
V gene: TRBV20-1; clone size: NA; J gene: TRBJ2-7; D gene: NA; CDR3 protein: CSASGVWAPSSYEQYF; CDR3 DNA: TGCAGTGCTAGTGGGGTTTGGGCCCCGAGCTCCTACGAGCAGTACTTC
V gene: TRBV7-2; clone size: many; J gene: TRBJ1-5; D gene: NA; CDR3 protein: CASSLDPQQEPQHF; CDR3 DNA: TGTGCCAGCAGCTTAGATCCCCAACAGGAACCCCAGCATTTT
V gene: TRBV29-1; clone size: few; J gene: TRBJ2-2; D gene: NA; CDR3 protein: CSALSSLNTGELFF; CDR3 DNA: TGCAGCGCCCTATCTAGCCTGAACACCGGGGAGCTGTTTTTT
V gene: TRBV9; clone size: NA; J gene: TRBJ1-3; D gene: NA; CDR3 protein: CASSFDTGNTIYF; CDR3 DNA: TGTGCCAGCAGCTTCGACACTGGAAACACCATATATTTT
V gene: TRBV5-1; clone size: NA; J gene: TRBJ1-1; D gene: TRBD1; CDR3 protein: CASSLGGQGTEAFF; CDR3 DNA: TGCGCCAGCAGCTTGGGGGGACAGGGCACTGAAGCTTTCTTT
V gene: TRBV20-1; clone size: many; J gene: TRBJ1-6; D gene: TRBD1; CDR3 protein: CSALKEATGETGSPLHF; CDR3 DNA: TGCAGTGCTCTTAAGGAGGCCACAGGGGAAACTGGGTCACCCCTCCACTTT